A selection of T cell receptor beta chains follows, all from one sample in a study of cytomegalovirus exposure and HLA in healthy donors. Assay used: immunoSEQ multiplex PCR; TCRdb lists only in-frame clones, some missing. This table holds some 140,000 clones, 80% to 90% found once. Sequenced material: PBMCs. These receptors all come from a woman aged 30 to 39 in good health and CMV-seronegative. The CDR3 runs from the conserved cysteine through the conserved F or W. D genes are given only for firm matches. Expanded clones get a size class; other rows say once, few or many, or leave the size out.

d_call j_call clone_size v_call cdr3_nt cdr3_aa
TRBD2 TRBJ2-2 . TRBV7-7 TGTGCCAGCAGCGTAAGACTAGCGGGGGCGATTCCGAACACCGGGGAGCTGTTTTTT CASSVRLAGAIPNTGELFF
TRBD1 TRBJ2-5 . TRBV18 TGTGCCAGCTCACCAGACAGGGAAGAGACCCAGTACTTC CASSPDREETQYF
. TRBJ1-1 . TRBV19 TGTGCCAGTAAAGAACAGGGTCGTTTGAACACTGAAGCTTTCTTT CASKEQGRLNTEAFF
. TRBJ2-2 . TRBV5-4 TGTGCCAGCAGCCATGGGACTCAAGGAAACACCGGGGAGCTGTTTTTT CASSHGTQGNTGELFF
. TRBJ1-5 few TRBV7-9 TGTGCCAGCAGCTTAGCGGGGGAGGGACGGGATCAGCCCCAGCATTTT CASSLAGEGRDQPQHF
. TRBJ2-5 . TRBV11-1 TGTGCCAGCAGCATACAGGGCGGAGAGACCCAGTACTTC CASSIQGGETQYF
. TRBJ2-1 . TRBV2 TGTGCCAGCAGTGGGCGGCAGGGCGGTGTTGAGCAGTTCTTC CASSGRQGGVEQFF
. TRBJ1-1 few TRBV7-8 TGTGCCAGCAGCTGGGGCGGGGGGAAAGATATGAACACTGAAGCTTTCTTT CASSWGGGKDMNTEAFF
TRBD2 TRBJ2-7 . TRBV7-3 TGTGCCAGCAGCTTAAGGGGGGGGGCCTACGAGCAGTACTTC CASSLRGGAYEQYF
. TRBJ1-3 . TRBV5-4 TGTGCCAGCAGCTCGGGTCTTGGAAACACCATATATTTT CASSSGLGNTIYF
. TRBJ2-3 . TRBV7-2 TGTGCCAGCAGCTTAGGGGTAGCGAACACAGATACGCAGTATTTT CASSLGVANTDTQYF
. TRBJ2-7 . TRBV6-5 TGTGCCAGCAGTTATCCAGGGGCTTACGAGCAGTACTTC CASSYPGAYEQYF
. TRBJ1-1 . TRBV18 TGTGCCAGCTCACCAGGCAGGGCGAACACTGAAGCTTTCTTT CASSPGRANTEAFF
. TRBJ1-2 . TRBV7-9 TGTGCCAGCAGCTTACCTGCGGCAGGGATATTACACTATGGCTACACCTTC CASSLPAAGILHYGYTF
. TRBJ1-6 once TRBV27 TGTGCCAGCAGTTCGGACTCTAGGGATTCACCCCTCCACTTT CASSSDSRDSPLHF
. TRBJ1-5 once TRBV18 TGTGCCAGCTCACCCGGAGGTGGGGGGCAGCCCCAGCATTTT CASSPGGGGQPQHF
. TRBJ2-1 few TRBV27 TGTGCCAGCAGTTTATCGTCCGCCACGGAGATTAATGAGCAGTTCTTC CASSLSSATEINEQFF
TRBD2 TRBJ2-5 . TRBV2 TGTGCCAGCAGTGTAAGAGGGCTAGCGGGGGGCTCTACCCTGGAGACCCAGTACTTC CASSVRGLAGGSTLETQYF
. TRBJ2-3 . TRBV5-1 TGCGCCAGCAGCCTCCCGGGCGGGGCTTCCACAGATACGCAGTATTTT CASSLPGGASTDTQYF
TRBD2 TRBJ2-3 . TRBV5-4 TGTGCCAGCAAGGCGACGGGGGGGCGGACAGATACGCAGTATTTT CASKATGGRTDTQYF
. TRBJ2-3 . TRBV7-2 TGTGCCAGCAGCAGATACCAAGCGGATACGCAGTATTTT CASSRYQADTQYF
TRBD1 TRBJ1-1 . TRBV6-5 TGTGCCAGCAGTTATTCCGGGACAGTATTGAACACTGAAGCTTTCTTT CASSYSGTVLNTEAFF
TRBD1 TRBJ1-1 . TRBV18 TGTGCCAGCTCAATGAGCAGGGGGTGGGACACTGAAGCTTTCTTT CASSMSRGWDTEAFF
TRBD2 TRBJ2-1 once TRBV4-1 TGCGCCAGCAGCCAAGAACCCCGGGCTAGCGGCTACAATGAGCAGTTCTTC CASSQEPRASGYNEQFF
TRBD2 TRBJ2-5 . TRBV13 TGTGCCAGCAGCTTACGCGGTAGCGGGGGTGAGACCCAGTACTTC CASSLRGSGGETQYF
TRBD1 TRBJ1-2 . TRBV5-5 TGTGCCAGCAGCTTGTCTGGGACAGGGGAAGGCTACACCTTC CASSLSGTGEGYTF
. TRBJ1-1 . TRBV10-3 TGTGCCATCGAAGAGGAAATGAACACTGAAGCTTTCTTT CAIEEEMNTEAFF
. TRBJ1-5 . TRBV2 TGTGCCAGCAGTGAACAGCGTGGCGATCAGCCCCAGCATTTT CASSEQRGDQPQHF
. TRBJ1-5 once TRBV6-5 TGTGCCAGCTGCCGGGGAATCAATCAGCCCCAGCATTTT CASCRGINQPQHF
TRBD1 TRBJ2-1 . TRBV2 TGTGCCACCAACCGGGACAGCTCCTACAATGAGCAGTTCTTC CATNRDSSYNEQFF
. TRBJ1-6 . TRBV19 TGTGCCAGTAGTATAGACAGGAACCGATATAATTCACCCCTCCACTTT CASSIDRNRYNSPLHF
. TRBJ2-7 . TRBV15 TGTGCCACCTCGGAGAGGGGACAATCTTACGAGCAGTACTTC CATSERGQSYEQYF
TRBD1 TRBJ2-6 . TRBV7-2 TGTGCCAGCAGCTTAAGACAGGGGGTCTCTGGGGCCAACGTCCTGACTTTC CASSLRQGVSGANVLTF
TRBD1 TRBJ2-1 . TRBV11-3 TGTGCCAGCAGCTCAGGACAGGGGCGGAACAATGAGCAGTTCTTC CASSSGQGRNNEQFF
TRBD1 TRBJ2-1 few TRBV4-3 TGCGCCAGCAGCCAAGACGGACAGGGGCCGTACAGTGAGCAGTTCTTC CASSQDGQGPYSEQFF
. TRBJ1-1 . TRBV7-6 TGTGCCAGCAGCCGGGTCGCGGGGGCTGGGAACACTGAAGCTTTCTTT CASSRVAGAGNTEAFF
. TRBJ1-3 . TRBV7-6 TGTGCCAGCAGCTTAGGCCGACTACAGTCTCCGTCTGGAAACACCATATATTTT CASSLGRLQSPSGNTIYF
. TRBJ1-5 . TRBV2 TGTGCCAGCAGTGAAAGGCAGCTAGTCTATCAGCCCCAGCATTTT CASSERQLVYQPQHF
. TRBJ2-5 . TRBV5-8 TGTGCCAGCAGCTTGAACAGGGGACTCCGGGAGACCCAGTACTTC CASSLNRGLRETQYF
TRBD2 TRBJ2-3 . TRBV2 TGTGCCAGCAGTGAATATGGTAGCGGGGGATTTACAGATACGCAGTATTTT CASSEYGSGGFTDTQYF
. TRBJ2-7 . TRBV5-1 TGCGCCAGCAGCCCCGTACCGGGACACTACGAGCAGTACTTT CASSPVPGHYEQYF
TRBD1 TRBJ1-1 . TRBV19 TGTGCCAGTATTCCGACAGGGGAGGGCACTGAAGCTTTCTTT CASIPTGEGTEAFF